A single sample gave rise to the 22 T cell receptor beta chains below, sequenced in a study of T cells in Graves' hyperthyroidism and ophthalmopathy. RNA transcripts served as the template for amplifying TCR beta CDR3 regions. The TCR CDR3 first-round RT-PCR relied on the HTBI primer set. TCRdb reanalysed the multiplex PCR reads using MiXCR and keeps one entry per CDR3 protein. The sample gives 650,000 to 700,000 distinct CDR3 sequences, around 16% of which show up once; about a sixth is in the top ten. The source material was blood. The origin of the receptors is a middle-aged man with Graves' hyperthyroidism.

This clonotype was counted ten times or more. J is TRBJ2-5 and V is TRBV28; 7 bases line up with TRBD1. Germline trimming cut 6 bases from V and 2 bases from J; bases unmatched to any gene: 6. The germline gives CDR1 MDHEN, CDR2 SYDVKM. The length of the CDR3 is 14 residues. CDR3 bases: TGTGCCAGCAGGATGAGACAGGGTCAAGAGACCCAGTACTTC. Its translation is CASRMRQGQETQYF.

This clonotype was seen many times. The chain combines TRBV28 with TRBJ2-7, with a possible D match to TRBD1 (6 bases). Trimming shortened V by 5 bases and J by 5 bases, and 22 bases separated the two germline ends. CDR1 is MDHEN, CDR2 SYDVKM, per germline. The CDR3 runs 16 residues. The CDR3 nucleotides are TGTGCCAGCAGTCGTCTTCAGGGGATGGTGGGAAACGAGCAGTACTTC. It is translated as CASSRLQGMVGNEQYF. The complete variable domain, with remaining parts taken from reference TRBV28 and TRBJ2-7, reads DVKVTQSSRYLVKRTGEKVFLECVQDMDHENMFWYRQDPGLGLRLIYFSYDVKMKEKGDIPEGYSVSREKKERFSLILESASTNQTSMYLCASSRLQGMVGNEQYFGPGTRLTVT.

This clonotype was recorded at least ten times. The chain joins TRBV7-9 to TRBJ1-2, with 9 bases matching TRBD1. The CDR3 covers 18 residues. CDR1 is SEHNR and CDR2 is FQNEAQ in the germline V gene (reference sequence). V dropped 7 bases and J dropped 0; count of bases not matched to a gene: 15. CDR3 coding DNA: TGTGCCAGCACCCCAGGGAGGGGACAGGGCCCAACTAACTATGGCTACACCTTC. Residues: CASTPGRGQGPTNYGYTF.

V and J are TRBV27 and TRBJ2-1; no clear D. The V end lost 9 bases, the J end lost 6 bases, and 21 bases lay between the germline ends. Germline assignment: CDR1 MNHEY and CDR2 SMNVEV (reference sequence). CDR3 length: 15 amino acids. CDR3 loop: CASRVLPTLGNEQFF. In nucleotides, the CDR3 is TGTGCCAGTCGGGTCCTCCCGACTTTGGGCAATGAGCAGTTCTTC.

This clonotype was recorded once. The junction differs from germline at one of its ends, possibly a read error. V gene TRBV6-1 combines with J gene TRBJ2-3; 13 bases align to TRBD2. Germline CDR1 and CDR2: MNHNS and SASEGT. The CDR3 contains 18 residues. The CDR3 coding sequence is TGTGCCAGCACTGAAGGGACTAGCGGGGCTCGTCCCACAGATACGCAGTATTTT. Its translation: CASTEGTSGARPTDTQYF.

The CDR3 here is CASSARDRIDTEAFF. CDR3 bases: TGTGCCAGCAGTGCCCGCGACAGGATAGACACTGAAGCTTTCTTT. The chain employs TRBV25-1 and TRBJ1-1, with D possibly being TRBD1 (6 bases). CDR1 MGHDK and CDR2 SYGVNS come from the germline V gene. V lost 4 bases, J lost 3 bases, and 15 bases lay in between. The CDR3 is made up of 15 amino acids.

On this clonotype itself: Just one base apart from a much larger clone, this may be a read error. The conserved closing phenylalanine or tryptophan is absent in this CDR3, likely reflecting a read error. The J gene is TRBJ2-3, the V gene TRBV20-1; D gene ambiguous. Trimming removed 0 bases from V and 2 bases from J, with 9 bases in between. Germline loops: CDR1 DFQATT, CDR2 SNEGSKA (reference sequence). This CDR3 contains 14 residues. CDR3 in amino acids: CSARDYGNTDTQYY. The DNA for the CDR3 is TGCAGTGCTAGAGATTATGGCAACACAGATACGCAGTATTAT.

This clonotype was found a few times. The rearrangement links TRBV25-1 to TRBJ2-2, with a possible D match to TRBD2 (5 bases). CDR3 length: 15 residues. Germline V gene sequence: CDR1 MGHDK, CDR2 SYGVNS. Trimming left V 6 bases short and J 2 bases short, with 13 bases between. In nucleotides, the CDR3 is TGTGCCAGCAGCCCCCGGGAAATAAACACCGGGGAGCTGTTTTTT. Its translation: CASSPREINTGELFF.

V and J are TRBV6-1 and TRBJ2-2; D is unclear. Germline CDR1 MNHNS, CDR2 SASEGT. Trimming shortened V by 10 bases and J by 7 bases, and 19 bases separated the two germline ends. The CDR3 spans 14 residues. The chain's CDR3 is CATLNGLLSGELFF. CDR3 in DNA: TGTGCCACCCTGAACGGTCTGCTAAGCGGGGAGCTGTTTTTT.

This clonotype was seen ten or more times. The CDR3 loop reads CASILRGTGYNEQFF. In DNA, the CDR3 is TGTGCCAGCATCTTAAGGGGGACAGGGTATAATGAGCAGTTCTTC. V is TRBV28 and J is TRBJ2-1, with TRBD1 matching over 9 bases. The V and J ends lost 7 bases and 7 bases, in that order; junction bases with no gene match: 11. In germline, CDR1 is MDHEN, CDR2 SYDVKM. This CDR3 comprises 15 residues.

This clonotype was seen at least ten times. The chain links TRBV12-3 or TRBV12-4 to TRBJ1-5; D unclear. V shed 9 bases and J shed 5 bases, with 14 bases lying between them. The CDR3 length is 13 residues. The CDR3 coding sequence is TGTGCCAGTGTAATGGGGAATTATCAGCCCCAGCATTTT. It specifies CASVMGNYQPQHF.

V gene TRBV20-1 combines with J gene TRBJ1-1; TRBD1 matches at 8 bases. Germline V gene lookup returns CDR1 DFQATT and CDR2 SNEGSKA (reference sequence). Unmatched junction bases numbered 5, after V lost 5 bases and J lost 3 bases. The CDR3 length is 13 residues. CDR3 in amino acids: CSALPGGYTEAFF. The CDR3 nucleotides read TGCAGTGCTTTACCAGGGGGCTACACTGAAGCTTTCTTT.

V usage is TRBV10-1 and J usage is TRBJ1-2; D not certain. Germline assignment: CDR1 WNHNN and CDR2 SYGVQD (reference sequence). Trimming took off 0 bases at V and 8 bases at J, with 4 bases between the two ends. CDR3 size: 11 residues. In DNA form, the CDR3 reads TGCGCCAGCAGTGAGTCGGCCGGCTACACCTTC. As protein: CASSESAGYTF.

The chain employs TRBV28 and TRBJ2-7; a possible D gene is TRBD2 (5 bases). CDR1 is MDHEN and CDR2 is SYDVKM in the germline V gene. Trimming took off 1 base at V and 3 bases at J, with 13 bases between the two ends. There are 15 residues in the CDR3. Written as DNA, the CDR3 is TGTGCCAGCAGTTTATCGGGGATCAGGTTCTACGAGCAGTACTTC. It encodes CASSLSGIRFYEQYF.

The chain combines TRBV4-1 with TRBJ2-2, with 7 bases fitting TRBD1. The trim removed 2 bases at V and 10 bases at J, leaving 10 bases unmatched. Germline V gives CDR1 MGHRA, CDR2 YSYEKL. The CDR3 sequence is 15 residues long. The CDR3 region is CASSQRDSLLVELFF. CDR3 DNA: TGCGCCAGCAGCCAACGGGACAGCTTACTGGTGGAGCTGTTTTTT.

This clonotype was picked up many times. The chain combines TRBV11-2 with TRBJ2-5; 9 bases are shared with TRBD2. In germline, CDR1 is SGHAT, CDR2 FQNNGV. V gave up 6 bases and J gave up 7 bases; unmatched junction bases: 12. The CDR3 has 15 amino acids. As DNA, the CDR3 is TGTGCCAGCAGGGGGGCGGGACCGACTAGCGGGACCCAGTACTTC. Its translation is CASRGAGPTSGTQYF.

This clonotype was seen repeatedly, ten times or more. The rearrangement joins TRBV7-2 to TRBJ2-1; tentative D call: TRBD1 (6 bases). The V end lost 1 base, the J end lost 2 bases, and 21 bases lay between the germline ends. CDR1 SGHTA and CDR2 FQGNSA come from the germline V gene. CDR3 length: 19 residues. The CDR3 protein is CASSLGRGSDGGPYNEQFF. CDR3 nucleotides: TGTGCCAGCAGCTTAGGTCGCGGGTCCGATGGGGGCCCCTACAATGAGCAGTTCTTC.

Concerning this clonotype: A much larger clonotype is one base distant, so this may be a read error. V gene TRBV20-1 combines with J gene TRBJ2-7, with a weak D call TRBD1 (6 bases). The CDR3 contains 13 residues. Per the germline V gene, CDR1 is DFQATT and CDR2 is SNEGSKA (reference sequence). For the CDR3, the DNA is TGCGGTGCTAGAGTAGGGGGAAACTACGAGCAGTACTTC. This codes for CGARVGGNYEQYF.

In its sample, this clonotype was seen many times. V gene TRBV7-9 combines with J gene TRBJ1-2; 10 bases are a match to TRBD1. This CDR3 has 16 residues. The germline gives CDR1 SEHNR, CDR2 FQNEAQ (reference sequence). V shed 1 base, J shed 0 bases, and the junction held 2 bases outside the gene matches. The CDR3 coding sequence is TGTGCCAGCAGCTTAGGCGGACAGGGGGCTAACTATGGCTACACCTTC. Its protein is CASSLGGQGANYGYTF.

The table lists this clonotype with many counts. The rearrangement links TRBV28 to TRBJ2-3; 11 bases are a match to TRBD2. Germline CDR1 reads MDHEN; CDR2 reads SYDVKM. Unmatched junction bases numbered 10, after V lost 5 bases and J lost 9 bases. This CDR3 is 15 amino acids long. CDR3 nucleotide sequence: TGTGCCAGCAGTGTAGCGGGAGGGCTTAAGGGGACGCAGTATTTT. It specifies CASSVAGGLKGTQYF.

The chain recombines TRBV28 with TRBJ2-1, with 10 positions matching TRBD2. Germline CDR1 is MDHEN and CDR2 is SYDVKM. The V gene end was trimmed by 6 bases and the J gene end by 15 bases; junction bases not matched to a gene: 14. CDR3 size: 14 residues. CDR3 DNA sequence: TGTGCCAGCAGCTTAGCGGGAGGAACTCTAGGCTGGTTCTTC. As protein: CASSLAGGTLGWFF.

The chain combines TRBV19 with TRBJ2-7, with 9 positions matching TRBD2. There are 15 residues in the CDR3. The germline V gene has CDR1 LNHDA and CDR2 SQIVND (reference sequence). V lost 4 bases to trimming and J lost 2 bases; unmatched junction nucleotides: 6. For the CDR3, the DNA is TGTGCCAGTAGTACTGTAGCGGGAGCCACCTACGAGCAGTACTTC. Its translation: CASSTVAGATYEQYF. The full variable domain, completed using reference TRBV19 and TRBJ2-7, is DGGITQSPKYLFRKEGQNVTLSCEQNLNHDAMYWYRQDPGQGLRLIYYSQIVNDFQKGDIAEGYSVSREKKESFPLTVTSAQKNPTAFYLCASSTVAGATYEQYFGPGTRLTVT.